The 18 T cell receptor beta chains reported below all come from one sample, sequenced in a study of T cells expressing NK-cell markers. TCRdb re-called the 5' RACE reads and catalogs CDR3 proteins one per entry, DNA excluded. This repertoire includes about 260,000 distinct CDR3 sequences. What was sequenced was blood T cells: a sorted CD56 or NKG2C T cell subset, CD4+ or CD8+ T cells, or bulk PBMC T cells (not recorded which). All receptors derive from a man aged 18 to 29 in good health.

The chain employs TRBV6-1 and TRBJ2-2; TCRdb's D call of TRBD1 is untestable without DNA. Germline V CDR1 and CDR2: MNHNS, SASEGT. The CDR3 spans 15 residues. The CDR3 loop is CASRPGQGLTGELFF.

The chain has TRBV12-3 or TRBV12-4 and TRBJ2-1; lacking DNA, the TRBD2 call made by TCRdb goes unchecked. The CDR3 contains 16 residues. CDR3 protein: CASRRLAGGPGSEQFF.

CDR3 loop: CASKTSGSYEQYF. The J gene is TRBJ2-7, the V gene TRBV12-3 or TRBV12-4; the TCRdb D gene call, TRBD2, has no DNA to confirm it. The CDR3 consists of 13 residues.

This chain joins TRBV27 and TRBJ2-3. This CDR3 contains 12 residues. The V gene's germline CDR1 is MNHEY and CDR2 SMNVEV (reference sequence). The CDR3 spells CASEDSTDTQYF.

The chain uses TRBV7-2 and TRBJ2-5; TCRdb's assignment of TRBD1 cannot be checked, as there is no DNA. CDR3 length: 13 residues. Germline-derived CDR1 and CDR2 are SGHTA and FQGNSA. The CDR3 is CASSLVLEGGQYF.

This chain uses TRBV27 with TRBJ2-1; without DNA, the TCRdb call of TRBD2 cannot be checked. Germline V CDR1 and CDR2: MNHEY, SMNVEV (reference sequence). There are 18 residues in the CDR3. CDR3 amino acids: CASSLSSAASQTYNEQFF.

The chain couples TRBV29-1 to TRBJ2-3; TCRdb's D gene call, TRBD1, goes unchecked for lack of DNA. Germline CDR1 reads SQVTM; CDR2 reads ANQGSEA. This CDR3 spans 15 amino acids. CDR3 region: CSADGDRGNTDTQYF.

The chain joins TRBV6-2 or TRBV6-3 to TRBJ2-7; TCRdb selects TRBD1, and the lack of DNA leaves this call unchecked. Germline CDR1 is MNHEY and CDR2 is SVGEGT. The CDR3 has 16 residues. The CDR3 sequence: CASSSSGQGRPYEQYF.

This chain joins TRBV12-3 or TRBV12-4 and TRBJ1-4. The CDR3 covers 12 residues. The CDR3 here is CASSLAVSRVFF.

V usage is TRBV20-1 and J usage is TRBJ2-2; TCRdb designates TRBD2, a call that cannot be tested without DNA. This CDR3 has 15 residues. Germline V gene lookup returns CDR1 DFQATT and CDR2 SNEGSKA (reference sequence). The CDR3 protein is CSARGGGGLAGELFF.

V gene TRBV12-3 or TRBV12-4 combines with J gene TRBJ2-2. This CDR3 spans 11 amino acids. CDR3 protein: CASKVQGELFF.

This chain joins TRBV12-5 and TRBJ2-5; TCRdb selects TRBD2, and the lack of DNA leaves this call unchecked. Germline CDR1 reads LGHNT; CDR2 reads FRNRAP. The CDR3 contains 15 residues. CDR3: CASGTTKRGEETQYF.

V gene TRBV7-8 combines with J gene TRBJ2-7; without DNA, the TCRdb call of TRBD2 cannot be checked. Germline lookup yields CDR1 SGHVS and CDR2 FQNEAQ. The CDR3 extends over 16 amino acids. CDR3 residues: CASSRTSGGGSYEQYF. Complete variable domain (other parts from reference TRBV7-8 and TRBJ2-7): GAGVSQSPRYKVAKRGQDVALRCDPISGHVSLFWYQQALGQGPEFLTYFQNEAQLDKSGLPSDRFFAERPEGSVSTLKIQRTQQEDSAVYLCASSRTSGGGSYEQYFGPGTRLTVT.

CDR3 region: CSVEHRGRGNTEAFF. This chain links TRBV29-1 with TRBJ1-1; TCRdb reports TRBD1, a call that lacks DNA to check it against. The CDR3 covers 15 residues. Germline V gene lookup returns CDR1 SQVTM and CDR2 ANQGSEA.

This CDR3 reads CASSNPGLAGGPTYNEQFF. The chain carries TRBV5-6 and TRBJ2-1; TCRdb indicates TRBD2, and absent DNA this call remains unverified. The germline V gene encodes CDR1 SGHDT and CDR2 YYEEEE. This CDR3 is 19 amino acids long.

The chain's CDR3 is CASRPSYVDEKLFF. The gene calls are TRBV5-1 and TRBJ1-4. The CDR3 contains 14 residues. Germline V CDR1 and CDR2: SGHRS, YFSETQ.

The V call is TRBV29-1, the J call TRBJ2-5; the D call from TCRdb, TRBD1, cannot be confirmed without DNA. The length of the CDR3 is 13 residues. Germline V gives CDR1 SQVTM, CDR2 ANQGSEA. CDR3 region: CSAGGQGIETQYF.

CDR3 residues: CASSYSGTGFTF. The chain has TRBV6-6 and TRBJ1-2; there is no DNA to check the TCRdb D call of TRBD1. CDR3 length: 12 amino acids. From germline, CDR1 is MNHNY and CDR2 SVGAGI (reference sequence).